This T cell receptor beta chain comes out of a study of blood T cell repertoires in COVID-19. Study details: The analysed material was cDNA or gDNA that came from T cells, B-cell-depleted T cells, or PBMCs.

Assay: immunoSEQ multiplex PCR; the TCRdb copy retains only in-frame clones and omits some. The sample has approximately 360,000 clones, almost 90% seen once. Germline V gene sequence: CDR1 MNHEY, CDR2 SVGEGT. The CDR3 has 13 amino acids. V lost 0 bases to trimming and J lost 8 bases, with 8 bases between them. This sequence joins TRBV6-2 or TRBV6-3 and TRBJ1-5; D is unresolved. The receptor's source is a man younger than 35 with active or convalescent COVID-19. Sequenced material: peripheral blood. The CDR3 coding sequence is TGTGCCAGCAGTTACTCCCCGGGAGAGCCCCAGCATTTT. Protein product: CASSYSPGEPQHF.